This is a list of T cell receptor beta chains from one sample in a study of shared clonotypes between healthy human individuals. TCRdb's copy holds only in-frame clones and misses some; the assay was immunoSEQ multiplex PCR. The data show 2,500,000 or so clones, around nine tenths seen once. The sequenced sample was naive CD4+ T cells sorted from blood. Source of these receptors: a young man in good health. Both conserved end residues are part of each CDR3. D genes are given only for firm matches. Size is omitted from some rows. Given values are once, few, many or a class for expanded clones.

v_gene,abundance,j_gene,d_gene,CDR3aa,CDR3nt
TRBV6-4,-,TRBJ2-1,-,CASSGERLYNEQFF,TGTGCCAGCAGTGGTGAGCGCCTCTACAATGAGCAATTCTTC
TRBV30,-,TRBJ1-2,TRBD1,CAWKTGQVFYGYTF,TGTGCCTGGAAGACTGGACAGGTCTTCTATGGCTACACCTTC
TRBV5-6,-,TRBJ2-2,-,CASSRRLRVPNTGELFF,TGTGCCAGCAGCCGCCGGTTGCGGGTCCCGAACACCGGGGAGCTGTTTTTT
TRBV5-4,-,TRBJ1-1,TRBD1,CASSQRPGGVDEAFF,TGTGCCAGCAGCCAACGTCCAGGGGGCGTGGATGAAGCTTTCTTT
TRBV6-5,-,TRBJ1-4,-,CASKGIATNEKLFF,TGTGCCAGCAAGGGAATCGCAACTAATGAAAAACTGTTTTTT
TRBV6-5,-,TRBJ2-6,-,CASSSRTGSGANVLTF,TGTGCCAGCAGTTCCCGGACGGGCTCTGGGGCCAACGTCCTGACTTTC
TRBV14,-,TRBJ2-2,-,CASSQAGAGTGELFF,TGTGCCAGCAGCCAAGCAGGGGCGGGCACCGGGGAGCTGTTTTTT
TRBV9,-,TRBJ2-4,-,CASSPGSGRNIQYF,TGTGCCAGCAGCCCGGGGTCCGGTAGGAACATTCAGTACTTC
TRBV30,-,TRBJ2-5,-,CAWSRGAGETQYF,TGTGCCTGGAGTCGGGGGGCTGGGGAGACCCAGTACTTC
TRBV5-4,few,TRBJ1-1,TRBD1,CASSQWTGSNEAFF,TGTGCCAGCAGCCAATGGACAGGGTCTAATGAAGCTTTCTTT
TRBV2,-,TRBJ2-1,TRBD1,CASSRMEGQGNEQFF,TGTGCCAGCAGTCGGATGGAGGGACAGGGTAATGAGCAGTTCTTC
TRBV6-5,-,TRBJ2-2,TRBD1,CATHRTGKSTGELFF,TGTGCCACCCACAGGACAGGGAAGAGCACCGGGGAGCTGTTTTTT
TRBV18,once,TRBJ2-3,TRBD1,CASSPPLTGLPDTQYF,TGTGCCAGCTCACCACCGTTGACAGGGCTCCCAGATACGCAGTATTTT
TRBV7-2,-,TRBJ1-6,-,CASSLDGYNSPLHF,TGTGCCAGCAGCTTAGATGGATATAATTCACCCCTCCACTTT
TRBV7-2,once,TRBJ2-1,-,CASSRDGSSYNEQFF,TGTGCCAGCAGCCGTGACGGGAGCTCCTACAATGAGCAGTTCTTC
TRBV5-4,few,TRBJ2-5,-,CASSLDRQETQYF,TGTGCCAGCAGCTTGGACAGACAAGAGACCCAGTACTTC
TRBV30,-,TRBJ1-1,-,CASSGQLNTEAFF,TGTGCCTCGTCCGGACAGCTGAACACTGAAGCTTTCTTT
TRBV18,few,TRBJ1-1,-,CASSLSRNTEAFF,TGTGCCAGCTCACTTAGTAGAAACACTGAAGCTTTCTTT
TRBV7-2,-,TRBJ1-1,-,CASSFGQGNTEAFF,TGTGCCAGCAGCTTTGGCCAGGGGAACACTGAAGCTTTCTTT
TRBV28,-,TRBJ2-3,TRBD2,CASRNSGGAWGDTQYF,TGTGCCAGCAGAAACAGCGGGGGGGCCTGGGGAGATACGCAGTATTTT
TRBV2,-,TRBJ1-1,-,CASSEMRVSEAFF,TGTGCCAGCAGTGAAATGAGGGTCTCTGAAGCTTTCTTT
TRBV6-1,-,TRBJ2-3,TRBD2,CASSENLAGVTDTQYF,TGTGCCAGCAGTGAAAACCTAGCGGGAGTCACAGATACGCAGTATTTT
TRBV19,-,TRBJ1-4,TRBD1,CASSTGTGSNEKLFF,TGTGCCAGTAGTACCGGGACAGGGTCTAATGAAAAACTGTTTTTT
TRBV7-2,-,TRBJ2-4,TRBD1,CASSHAWTGGFENIQYF,TGTGCCAGCAGCCACGCCTGGACAGGGGGCTTTGAAAACATTCAGTACTTC
TRBV5-6,-,TRBJ2-1,TRBD1,CASSGTGSIYNEQFF,TGTGCCAGCAGCGGGACAGGTTCAATCTACAATGAGCAGTTCTTC
TRBV19,-,TRBJ2-1,-,CASRTPLGEQFF,TGTGCCAGTAGAACCCCTCTCGGTGAGCAGTTCTTC
TRBV7-9,-,TRBJ2-3,-,CASSIGGPRDTQYF,TGTGCCAGCAGCATCGGGGGGCCGAGAGATACGCAGTATTTT
TRBV5-4,-,TRBJ1-4,-,CASSLGSRTNEKLFF,TGTGCCAGCAGCTTGGGATCTCGGACTAATGAAAAACTGTTTTTT
TRBV7-2,-,TRBJ2-7,-,CASSPRAYEQYF,TGTGCCAGCAGCCCCCGGGCCTACGAGCAGTACTTC
TRBV23-1,-,TRBJ1-1,-,CASSQSSGSTEAFF,TGCGCCAGCAGTCAATCTTCGGGTAGCACTGAAGCTTTCTTT
TRBV15,-,TRBJ2-3,TRBD2,CATSRGGLNTDTQYF,TGTGCCACCAGCAGAGGGGGACTAAATACAGATACGCAGTATTTT
TRBV7-2,-,TRBJ1-6,-,CASSPGLNSPLHF,TGTGCCAGCTCCCCAGGGCTAAATTCACCCCTCCACTTT
TRBV30,-,TRBJ1-1,-,CAWSGRGLNTEAFF,TGTGCCTGGAGTGGACGGGGATTGAACACTGAAGCTTTCTTT
TRBV5-6,-,TRBJ2-1,TRBD1,CASNARDRGSNEQFF,TGTGCCAGCAACGCCCGGGACAGGGGAAGCAATGAGCAGTTCTTC
TRBV18,-,TRBJ2-7,-,CASTTPPRGRESSYEQYF,TGTGCCAGCACCACACCCCCGCGCGGACGGGAGAGCTCCTACGAGCAGTACTTC
TRBV9,-,TRBJ2-3,-,CASSASGGPTDTQYF,TGTGCCAGCAGCGCATCGGGGGGCCCCACAGATACGCAGTATTTT
TRBV5-4,-,TRBJ1-2,-,CASLRTEGLYGYTF,TGTGCCAGCTTGAGAACGGAGGGATTATATGGCTACACCTTC
TRBV25-1,once,TRBJ2-5,-,CASSARGLRIETQYF,TGTGCCAGCAGTGCCCGGGGGCTCCGGATAGAGACCCAGTACTTC
TRBV7-3,-,TRBJ2-7,TRBD2,CASSLAGTSSYEQYF,TGTGCCAGCAGCTTAGCAGGGACTAGCTCCTACGAGCAGTACTTC
TRBV7-9,-,TRBJ2-3,TRBD2,CASSAGQVKREGTDTQYF,TGTGCCAGCAGCGCCGGGCAGGTAAAGCGGGAAGGTACAGATACGCAGTATTTT
TRBV6-6,-,TRBJ1-6,-,CASRVLGSPLHF,TGTGCCAGCAGAGTACTTGGGTCACCCCTCCACTTT
TRBV6-5,-,TRBJ1-1,TRBD1,CASSYGTGGEAFF,TGTGCCAGCAGTTACGGGACAGGGGGGGAAGCTTTCTTT
TRBV19,-,TRBJ1-1,-,CASSLTRMNTEAFF,TGTGCCAGTAGTTTGACACGTATGAACACTGAAGCTTTCTTT
TRBV27,-,TRBJ1-2,-,CASSLSGGVDTYGYTF,TGTGCCAGCAGTTTATCAGGGGGGGTGGATACTTATGGCTACACCTTC
TRBV30,-,TRBJ1-2,-,CAWSVGFADGYTF,TGTGCCTGGAGTGTTGGGTTCGCGGACGGCTACACCTTC
TRBV6-5,-,TRBJ1-5,-,CASSESGFQPQHF,TGTGCCAGCAGTGAATCAGGGTTTCAGCCCCAGCATTTT
TRBV30,-,TRBJ1-4,-,CAWTRQAGGEKLFF,TGTGCCTGGACCAGACAGGCTGGGGGTGAAAAACTGTTTTTT
TRBV14,-,TRBJ1-2,-,CASSQRGGFGYTF,TGTGCCAGCAGCCAGAGGGGAGGGTTTGGCTACACCTTC
TRBV18,-,TRBJ1-1,TRBD1,CASSLTGDTEAFF,TGTGCCAGCTCATTAACAGGGGACACTGAAGCTTTCTTT
TRBV5-4,-,TRBJ1-2,TRBD1,CASSLRTGASPTYGYTF,TGTGCCAGCAGCTTAAGGACAGGGGCCTCCCCAACTTATGGCTACACCTTC